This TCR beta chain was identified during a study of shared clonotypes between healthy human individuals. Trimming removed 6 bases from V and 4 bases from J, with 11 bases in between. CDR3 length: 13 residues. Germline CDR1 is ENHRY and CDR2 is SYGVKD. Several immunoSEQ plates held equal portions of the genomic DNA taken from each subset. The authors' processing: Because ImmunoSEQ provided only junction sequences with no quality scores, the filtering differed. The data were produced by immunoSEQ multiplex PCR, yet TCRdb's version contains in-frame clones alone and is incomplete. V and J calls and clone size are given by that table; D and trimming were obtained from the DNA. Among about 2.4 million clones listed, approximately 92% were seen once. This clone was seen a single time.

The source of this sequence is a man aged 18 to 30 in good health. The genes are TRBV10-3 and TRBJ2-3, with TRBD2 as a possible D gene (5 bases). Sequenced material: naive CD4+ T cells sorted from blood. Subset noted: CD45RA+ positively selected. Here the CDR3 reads CAIRPRESDTQYF. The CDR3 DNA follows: TGTGCCATCAGGCCTAGGGAGTCAGATACGCAGTATTTT.